This is a list of T cell receptor beta chains from one sample in a study of regulatory T cells in long-lasting Graves disease. MiXCR was run by TCRdb on the multiplex PCR reads, yielding one entry per CDR3 protein. The sample includes more than 300,000 distinct CDR3 sequences, roughly 23% seen only once; the top ten take roughly a quarter. Specimen: peripheral blood mononuclear cells (PBMCs), collected when the disease was refractory, from a patient treated with antithyroid drugs. These receptors came from a woman between 35 and 50 years old with Graves disease. The CDR3 runs from the conserved cysteine through the conserved F or W.

TRBV5-6,CASSFGTIHGQYF
TRBV29-1,CSVPKWMREALIANTGELFF
TRBV14,CASRPRDSNPKTEAFF
TRBV5-1,CASSSRPPVSEQYF
TRBV11-2,CASSPSPDHYEQYF
TRBV6-5,CASSYPSGIANYGYTF
TRBV12-3/TRBV12-4,CASNLDRGNIQYF
TRBV11-2,CASSLLADPYEQYF
TRBV7-9,CASSSGRDSYEQYF
TRBV6-4,CASSVAVEDTQYF
TRBV7-9,CATLGTGELFF
TRBV6-4,CASSVTGGSNQPQHF
TRBV30,CAWSLREQKNIQYF
TRBV2,CASTALTGNTEAFF
TRBV11-2,CASSSMLGRAGSYEQYF
TRBV6-5,CASSYNRGYEKLFF
TRBV18,CASSPTVSGSRDEQFF
TRBV20-1,CSASLSSYEQYF
TRBV28,CASMQSGGNTIYF
TRBV7-2,CASSLVHRNTEAFF
TRBV5-1,CASSVGRGQETQYF
TRBV6-1,CASSARGVGATEAFF
TRBV28,CASSFPGTESYEQYF
TRBV28,CASTPPSMGYNSPLHF
TRBV20-1,CSARDKATGASPLHF
TRBV12-3/TRBV12-4,CASSLGSGANVLTF
TRBV7-3,CASSPRQGADEQYF
TRBV7-9,CASSSGTPSEQFF
TRBV5-1,CASSFWGDAMETQYF
TRBV29-1,CSVRIGGTEAFF
TRBV28,CASRLRDTNSNQPQHF
TRBV11-2,CASSSTSGANTGELFF
TRBV7-2,CASSLPSGGQCSYEQYF
TRBV5-1,CASSLVGTDTQYF
TRBV6-2/TRBV6-3,CASSDPEGGYEAFF
TRBV2,CASSEGPGRRTF
TRBV6-9,CASSSALWAPGYTF
TRBV2,CASSEALESFVGEQYF
TRBV7-9,CASSFGTLNEQFF
TRBV12-3/TRBV12-4,CASSFLGSPLHF
TRBV5-6,CASSPGTVYNSPLHF
TRBV7-9,CASSLVGGNEKLFF
TRBV20-1,CSAKDTTGGRFYEQYF
TRBV3-1,CASSQGAGDYYEQYF
TRBV7-8,CASSRDIYSNQPQHF
TRBV28,CASSRDQGAYGYTF
TRBV7-6,CASSLAILAETQYF
TRBV29-1,CSVLGTAAMGVETQYF
TRBV28,CASTLQRQVQNQPQHF
TRBV5-1,CASSLAGARDFLRPYEQYF
TRBV20-1,CSARDRAYEQYF
TRBV10-3,CAISRGRPLGRNTEAFF
TRBV7-2,CASSASRNTEAFF
TRBV7-9,CASSLARDLPSTGELFF
TRBV7-2,CASSPSPNSYTEAFF
TRBV28,CASSLMPGPQHF
TRBV27,CASSPPPPYEQYF
TRBV3-1,CASSQVTGPQETQYF
TRBV2,CASSWTGSSYNEQFF
TRBV5-5,CASSLAWLETQYF